Below are 22 T cell receptor beta chains sequenced from a single sample in a study of T cell responses to AZD1222 COVID-19 vaccine. Assay: immunoSEQ multiplex PCR; the TCRdb copy retains only in-frame clones and omits some. The sample yields 30,000 to 35,000 clones, more than 85% seen once. This material consisted of peripheral blood, taken on day 0 of AZD1222 vaccination. The receptors were gathered from an adult in good health.

The rearrangement uses TRBV5-4 and TRBJ2-1, with 8 bases fitting TRBD1. The CDR3 has 15 amino acids. The ends lost 4 bases at V and 2 bases at J; junction bases unmatched: 5. Germline V gene data show CDR1 as SGHNT and CDR2 as YYREEE (reference sequence). This CDR3 is CASSLDRGPYNEQFF. In DNA form, the CDR3 reads TGTGCCAGCAGCCTAGACAGGGGACCCTACAATGAGCAGTTCTTC.

This clone was seen once. The chain uses TRBV7-8 and TRBJ1-5, with 11 positions matching TRBD1. This CDR3 contains 18 residues. The junction had 10 bases not matched to a gene; V was cut back by 4 bases and J by 2 bases. Germline V CDR1 and CDR2: SGHVS, FQNEAQ. The CDR3 DNA follows: TGTGCCAGCAGCTCCGGACAGGGGGCCATAATACGCAATCAGCCCCAGCATTTT. This gives the protein CASSSGQGAIIRNQPQHF.

V and J are TRBV10-1 and TRBJ2-3; weak D call: TRBD2 (6 bases). V was cut by 4 bases and J by 6 bases, with 17 bases left in between. Germline lookup yields CDR1 WNHNN and CDR2 SYGVQD (reference sequence). The CDR3 is made up of 15 amino acids. The CDR3 here is CASSAGRGKGDTQYF. CDR3 bases: TGCGCCAGCAGTGCAGGACGGGGGAAGGGGGATACGCAGTATTTT.

This clone was recorded once. The chain employs TRBV7-9 and TRBJ2-7, with 7 bases that match TRBD1. In germline, CDR1 is SEHNR, CDR2 FQNEAQ (reference sequence). This CDR3 has 16 residues. Losses at the gene ends were 5 bases for V and 2 bases for J; bases not matched to a gene: 12. The CDR3 nucleotides read TGTGCCAGCAGCCCTACAGGGGTGGTAACAACCTACGAGCAGTACTTC. Protein: CASSPTGVVTTYEQYF.

The chain couples TRBV5-4 to TRBJ2-7; TRBD1 matches at 9 bases. V trimming: 2 bases; J trimming: 3 bases; junction bases outside the gene matches: 3. CDR1 is SGHNT, CDR2 YYREEE, per germline (reference sequence). This CDR3 is 14 amino acids long. In nucleotides, the CDR3 is TGTGCCAGCAGCTTTACAGGGGGCGACTACGAGCAGTACTTC. This codes for CASSFTGGDYEQYF.

The V gene is TRBV4-3, the J gene TRBJ2-3; TRBD2 matches 9 bases. With 0 bases clipped from V and 6 bases from J, the junction kept 4 bases outside the gene matches. This CDR3 spans 15 amino acids. Germline V gene sequence: CDR1 LGHNA, CDR2 YSLEER. The CDR3 here is CASSQDNTSGDTQYF. CDR3 DNA: TGCGCCAGCAGCCAAGATAACACTAGCGGGGATACGCAGTATTTT.

This chain links TRBV5-1 with TRBJ1-1; D may be TRBD1 (5 bases). The CDR3 is 14 residues long. The V end lost 1 base, the J end lost 0 bases, and 7 bases lay between the germline ends. CDR1 and CDR2 (germline): SGHRS, YFSETQ. The CDR3, as DNA: TGCGCCAGCAGCTTGAACAGGATGAACACTGAAGCTTTCTTT. Its protein product is CASSLNRMNTEAFF.

This clone was detected a few times. The chain carries TRBV11-2 and TRBJ2-7; no clear D. This CDR3 spans 13 amino acids. Germline-derived CDR1 and CDR2 are SGHAT and FQNNGV. Trimming left V 4 bases short and J 4 bases short, with 11 bases between. Here the CDR3 DNA reads TGTGCCAGCAGCTGGTCGGGTGGTTACGAGCAGTACTTC. Residues: CASSWSGGYEQYF.

V and J are TRBV6-2 or TRBV6-3 and TRBJ1-6; D call uncertain. The germline gives CDR1 MNHEY, CDR2 SVGEGT. The CDR3 is 14 amino acids. Deletions cut 4 bases from V and 7 bases from J, with 11 bases between. CDR3 in amino acids: CASSSFLGNSPLHF. CDR3 DNA sequence: TGTGCCAGCAGTTCGTTCCTGGGGAATTCACCCCTCCACTTT.

CDR3 sequence (DNA): TGTGCCAGCAGTTTAACCAGGGCACGGGCGGGGGACTACAATGAGCAGTTCTTC. This translates into CASSLTRARAGDYNEQFF. The chain has TRBV27 and TRBJ2-1; 7 bases map to TRBD2. Per germline, CDR1 MNHEY and CDR2 SMNVEV (reference sequence). With 2 bases clipped from V and 3 bases from J, the junction kept 13 bases outside the gene matches. This CDR3 region has 18 residues.

This chain connects TRBV7-6 to TRBJ2-7, with TRBD1 matching over 7 bases. The CDR3 contains 15 residues. Trimming took 5 bases from V and 2 from J; bases not matched to a gene: 9. Germline V gives CDR1 SGHVS, CDR2 FNYEAQ. In nucleotides, the CDR3 is TGTGCCAGCAGCCCGATGACAGGGCGTCCCTACGAGCAGTACTTC. As protein: CASSPMTGRPYEQYF.

The chain employs TRBV9 and TRBJ1-1; TRBD1 agrees at 8 bases. With 4 bases clipped from V and 8 bases from J, the junction kept 13 bases outside the gene matches. The CDR3 totals 15 residues. Germline loops: CDR1 SGDLS, CDR2 YYNGEE. The CDR3 reads CASSRRGAGGFEAFF. CDR3 DNA sequence: TGTGCCAGCAGCAGACGCGGGGCAGGGGGCTTCGAAGCTTTCTTT.

This clone was seen a few times. Written as DNA, the CDR3 is TGTGCCAGCAGCTTGGACAGGGATGGGAATGGCTACACCTTC. Its protein product is CASSLDRDGNGYTF. This chain joins TRBV7-2 and TRBJ1-2, with 8 nucleotides matching TRBD1. CDR3 length: 14 residues. Germline-derived CDR1 and CDR2 are SGHTA and FQGNSA. V shed 3 bases and J 6 bases; nucleotides not matched to a gene: 6.

The V gene is TRBV6-2 or TRBV6-3, the J gene TRBJ1-1; D perhaps matches TRBD1 (5 bases). Germline CDR1 reads MNHEY; CDR2 reads SVGEGT. Trimming shortened V by 6 bases and J by 5 bases, and 16 bases separated the two germline ends. The CDR3 has 14 amino acids. The CDR3 loop reads CASSGGAPATEAFF. As DNA, the CDR3 is TGTGCCAGCAGCGGCGGGGCCCCCGCGACTGAAGCTTTCTTT.

The V call is TRBV5-1, the J call TRBJ2-7, with 11 bases fitting TRBD2. The CDR3 contains 15 residues. CDR1 and CDR2 (germline): SGHRS, YFSETQ. J was trimmed by 7 bases and V by 4 bases; bases with no gene match: 10. CDR3 sequence: CASSAGTSGSFEQYF. The CDR3, as DNA: TGCGCCAGCAGCGCTGGGACTAGCGGTTCATTTGAGCAGTACTTC.

The chain uses TRBV7-9 and TRBJ1-3; no firm D call. V lost 0 bases, J lost 4 bases, and 4 bases lay in between. CDR3 length: 13 amino acids. Germline CDR1 and CDR2: SEHNR and FQNEAQ (reference sequence). The CDR3 sequence: CASSLAVGNTIYF. CDR3 in DNA: TGTGCCAGCAGCTTAGCAGTGGGAAACACCATATATTTT.

This chain links TRBV12-3 or TRBV12-4 with TRBJ1-5, with TRBD1 as a possible D gene (5 bases). CDR3 length: 13 residues. Trimming removed 4 bases at V and 3 bases at J, with 7 bases between. CDR3 DNA: TGTGCCAGCAGTTCAGGGTTCAATCAGCCCCAGCATTTT. This codes for CASSSGFNQPQHF.

This chain links TRBV25-1 with TRBJ2-5; 10 nucleotides align to TRBD2. J gave up 4 bases and V 3 bases, and 5 bases lay outside the gene matches. CDR3 length: 15 amino acids. Germline CDR1 is MGHDK and CDR2 is SYGVNS. The CDR3 loop reads CASSEELAGIETQYF. CDR3 in DNA: TGTGCCAGCAGTGAGGAACTAGCGGGGATAGAGACCCAGTACTTC.

This chain uses TRBV6-5 with TRBJ2-1; 10 nucleotides line up with TRBD2. The CDR3 is made up of 14 amino acids. With 10 bases clipped from V and 10 bases from J, the junction kept 13 bases outside the gene matches. Germline V gene lookup returns CDR1 MNHEY and CDR2 SVGAGI. Written as DNA, the CDR3 is TGTGCCATAGGAAGAGCGGGGGGGGCGCAGGAGCAGTTCTTC. Translated, it gives CAIGRAGGAQEQFF.

The chain has TRBV6-5 and TRBJ2-3, with 7 bases aligning to TRBD2. Trimming at V came to 6 bases and at J to 2 bases, leaving 2 bases not matched to a gene. The CDR3 contains 13 residues. Looked up from germline, CDR1 is MNHEY and CDR2 is SVGAGI. The CDR3 protein is CASRRDYTDTQYF. Written as DNA, the CDR3 is TGTGCCAGCAGACGGGACTACACAGATACGCAGTATTTT.

This clone was detected a few times. The V and J genes are TRBV27 and TRBJ1-5; no reliable D call. The germline CDR1 and CDR2 sequences are MNHEY and SMNVEV (reference sequence). This CDR3 region has 12 residues. Between the trimmed V and J ends, which lost 8 bases and 0 bases, there was a span of 5 bases. This CDR3 is CASGYSNQPQHF. The CDR3 coding sequence is TGTGCCAGCGGGTATAGCAATCAGCCCCAGCATTTT.

This chain joins TRBV7-2 and TRBJ2-7; D may be TRBD1 (6 bases). This CDR3 has 14 amino acids. The V gene's germline CDR1 is SGHTA and CDR2 FQGNSA. V lost 1 base and J lost 4, with 11 bases in between. The CDR3, as DNA: TGTGCCAGCAGCTTAGAAACAGGGCGTTACGAGCAGTACTTC. Translated, it gives CASSLETGRYEQYF.